This T cell receptor (beta chain) is drawn from a study of T cells after yellow fever vaccination. In germline, CDR1 is MNHEY, CDR2 SVGAGI. CDR3 size: 19 residues. V was clipped by 0 bases and J by 0 bases; unmatched bases: 8. TCRdb reprocessed the 5' RACE reads via MiXCR and lists one record per CDR3 protein. The data hold about 30,000 distinct CDR3 sequences, with approximately 6% observed a single time. Overall study results and limits: The authors detected almost none of the vaccine-responding clonotypes in sorted memory subsets on day 0. Peak timing came faster in the weaker secondary response, day 5 versus 15.

The rearrangement joins TRBV6-5 to TRBJ2-2; TRBD2 matches at 9 bases. This TCR derives from a man aged 25-45 years who received the YFV17D yellow fever vaccine. The sequencing here drew on PBMCs, either bulk or a sorted T-cell subset (CD4+, CD8+, memory, or dextramer-sorted; not recorded which), taken on the day of the yellow fever booster vaccination. CDR3 DNA sequence: TGTGCCAGCAGTTACTCGATTGGAGCGGGAGGCGCGAACACCGGGGAGCTGTTTTTT. Its protein product is CASSYSIGAGGANTGELFF.